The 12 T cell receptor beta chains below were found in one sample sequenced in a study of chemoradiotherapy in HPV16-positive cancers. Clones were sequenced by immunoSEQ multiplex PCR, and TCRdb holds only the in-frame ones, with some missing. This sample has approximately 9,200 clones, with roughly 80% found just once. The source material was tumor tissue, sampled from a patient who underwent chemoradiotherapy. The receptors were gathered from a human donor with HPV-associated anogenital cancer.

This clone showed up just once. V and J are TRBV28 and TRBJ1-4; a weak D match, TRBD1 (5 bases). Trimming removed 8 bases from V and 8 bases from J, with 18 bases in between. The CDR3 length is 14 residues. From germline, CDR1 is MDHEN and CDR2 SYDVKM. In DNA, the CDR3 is TGTGCCAGCTTGGAGACCGGGACGGGGGAAAAACTGTTTTTT. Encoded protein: CASLETGTGEKLFF.

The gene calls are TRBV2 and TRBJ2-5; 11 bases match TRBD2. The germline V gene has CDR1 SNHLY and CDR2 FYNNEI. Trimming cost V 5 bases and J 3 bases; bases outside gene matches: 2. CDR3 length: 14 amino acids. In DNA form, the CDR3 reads TGTGCCAGCAGTACTAGCGGGGGCAAAGAGACCCAGTACTTC. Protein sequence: CASSTSGGKETQYF.

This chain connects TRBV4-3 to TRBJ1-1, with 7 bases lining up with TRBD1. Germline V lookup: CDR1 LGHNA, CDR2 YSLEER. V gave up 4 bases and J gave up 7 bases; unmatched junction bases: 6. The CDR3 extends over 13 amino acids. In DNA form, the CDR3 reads TGCGCCAGCAGCCTGTTGAGGGACAGTGAAGCTTTCTTT. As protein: CASSLLRDSEAFF.

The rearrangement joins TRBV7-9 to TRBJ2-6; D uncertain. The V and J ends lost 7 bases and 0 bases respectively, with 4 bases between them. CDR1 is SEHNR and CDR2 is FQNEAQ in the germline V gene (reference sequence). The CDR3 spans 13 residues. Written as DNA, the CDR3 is TGTGCCAGCATAGTCTCTGGGGCCAACGTCCTGACTTTC. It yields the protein CASIVSGANVLTF.

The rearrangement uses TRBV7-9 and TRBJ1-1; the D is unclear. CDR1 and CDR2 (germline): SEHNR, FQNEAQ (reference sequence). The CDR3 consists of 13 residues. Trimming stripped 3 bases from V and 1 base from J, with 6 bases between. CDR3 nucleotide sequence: TGTGCCAGCAGCTTTATTGCGAACACTGAAGCTTTCTTT. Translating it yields CASSFIANTEAFF.

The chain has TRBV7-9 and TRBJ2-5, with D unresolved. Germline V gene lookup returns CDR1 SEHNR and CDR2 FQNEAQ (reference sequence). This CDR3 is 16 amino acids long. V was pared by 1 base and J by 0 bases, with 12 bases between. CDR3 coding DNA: TGTGCCAGCAGCTTAGGTGCAGGCGTGTACCAAGAGACCCAGTACTTC. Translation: CASSLGAGVYQETQYF.

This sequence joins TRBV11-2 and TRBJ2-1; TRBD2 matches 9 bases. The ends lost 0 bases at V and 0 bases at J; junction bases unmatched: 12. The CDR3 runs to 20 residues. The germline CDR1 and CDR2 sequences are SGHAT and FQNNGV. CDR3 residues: CASSLEGLALRMRSYNEQFF. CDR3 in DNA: TGTGCCAGCAGCTTAGAGGGACTAGCTTTACGAATGCGCTCCTACAATGAGCAGTTCTTC.

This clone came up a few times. As DNA, the CDR3 is TGCAGCGCCTCCACGACAGGGCAGGCTGGCTACACCTTC. Residues: CSASTTGQAGYTF. This chain uses TRBV29-1 with TRBJ1-2, with 7 bases lining up with TRBD1. This CDR3 comprises 13 residues. CDR1 SQVTM and CDR2 ANQGSEA come from the germline V gene. The V and J ends lost 7 bases and 7 bases, in that order; junction bases with no gene match: 12.

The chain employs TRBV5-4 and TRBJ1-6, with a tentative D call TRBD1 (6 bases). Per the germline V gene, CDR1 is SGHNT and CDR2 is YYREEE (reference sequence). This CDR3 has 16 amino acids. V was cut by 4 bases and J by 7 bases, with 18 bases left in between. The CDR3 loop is CASSAGQGTRNSPLHF. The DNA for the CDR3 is TGTGCCAGCAGCGCGGGGCAGGGGACGAGAAATTCACCCCTCCACTTT.

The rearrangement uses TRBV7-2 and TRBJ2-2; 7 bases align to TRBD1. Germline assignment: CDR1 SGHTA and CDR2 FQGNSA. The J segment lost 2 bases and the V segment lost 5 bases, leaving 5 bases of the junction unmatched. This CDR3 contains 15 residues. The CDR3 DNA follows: TGTGCCAGCAGCCCGGACAGGCGCAACACCGGGGAGCTGTTTTTT. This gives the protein CASSPDRRNTGELFF.

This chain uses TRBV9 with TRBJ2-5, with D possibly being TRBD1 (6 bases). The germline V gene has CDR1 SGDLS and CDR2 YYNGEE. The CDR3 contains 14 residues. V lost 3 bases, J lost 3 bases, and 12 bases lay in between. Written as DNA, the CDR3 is TGTGCCAGCAGCGCGGGACACCCTAAAGAGACCCAGTACTTC. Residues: CASSAGHPKETQYF.

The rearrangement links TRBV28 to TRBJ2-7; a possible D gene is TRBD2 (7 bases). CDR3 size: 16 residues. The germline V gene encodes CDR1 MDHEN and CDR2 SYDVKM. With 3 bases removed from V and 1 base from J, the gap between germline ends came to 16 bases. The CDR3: CASSFAYGGPSYEQYV. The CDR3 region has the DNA TGTGCCAGCAGTTTTGCGTACGGGGGGCCTTCCTACGAGCAGTACGTC.